This entry lists 22 T cell receptor beta chains sequenced from one sample in a study of beta chain features in type 1 diabetes. Reverse transcription of all isolated RNA meant that expressed TCRB transcripts were sequenced. Clones were read by immunoSEQ multiplex PCR, and TCRdb kept only the in-frame ones, dropping some. The sample holds under 450,000 clones, roughly 14% seen once. The sequenced sample consisted of naive CD4+ T cells from blood. These receptors all stem from a young man in good health.

The chain recombines TRBV5-1 with TRBJ2-1; TRBD1 matches at 10 bases. The CDR3 contains 15 residues. Germline trimming cut 4 bases from V and 2 bases from J; bases unmatched to any gene: 3. Germline CDR1 reads SGHRS; CDR2 reads YFSETQ. In DNA, the CDR3 is TGCGCCAGCAGCGAGGGACAGGGGACCTACAATGAGCAGTTCTTC. Amino acid sequence: CASSEGQGTYNEQFF.

The chain employs TRBV19 and TRBJ2-5, with 8 bases matching TRBD1. The length of the CDR3 is 15 residues. V shed 4 bases, J shed 3 bases, and the junction held 7 bases outside the gene matches. Germline loops: CDR1 LNHDA, CDR2 SQIVND (reference sequence). CDR3: CASSTPGTGEETQYF. As DNA, the CDR3 is TGTGCCAGTAGTACACCCGGGACAGGAGAAGAGACCCAGTACTTC.

A remark on this clone: Different DNA sequences within this sample yield the same CDR3. V usage is TRBV9 and J usage is TRBJ2-2; a possible D gene is TRBD2 (6 bases). The CDR3 has 15 residues. Germline CDR1 SGDLS, CDR2 YYNGEE. The V end was cut by 0 bases, the J end by 2 bases, with 8 bases between. CDR3 coding DNA: TGTGCCAGCAGCGTAGCGGGGGTTAACACCGGGGAGCTGTTTTTT. Amino acid sequence: CASSVAGVNTGELFF.

V usage is TRBV14 and J usage is TRBJ2-1; D gene uncertain. V lost 1 base and J lost 8, with 24 bases in between. The CDR3 extends over 18 amino acids. Germline V gene sequence: CDR1 SGHDN, CDR2 FVKESK. CDR3 in DNA: TGTGCCAGCAGCCAAGTCCGAGCACCACACTACCATGGGGATGAGCAGTTCTTC. Its protein is CASSQVRAPHYHGDEQFF.

This clone has a handful of counts. The chain links TRBV7-2 to TRBJ1-6, with D maybe TRBD1 (6 bases). This CDR3 spans 14 amino acids. Trimming took off 2 bases at V and 8 bases at J, with 10 bases between the two ends. Germline-derived CDR1 and CDR2 are SGHTA and FQGNSA. CDR3 bases: TGTGCCAGCAGCTTAAAGGGGGATGATTCACCCCTCCACTTT. Translated: CASSLKGDDSPLHF.

This clone is a singleton in its sample. The same CDR3 also results from other DNA sequences found in this sample. The DNA for the CDR3 is TGTGCCACCAGCAGAGACAGGGGCTCCTACGAGCAGTACTTC. Translating gives CATSRDRGSYEQYF. J is TRBJ2-7 and V is TRBV15, with D possibly being TRBD1 (6 bases). The CDR3 covers 14 residues. CDR1 and CDR2 (germline): LNHNV, YYDKDF (reference sequence). V was clipped by 0 bases and J by 0 bases, with 6 bases between them.

This clone was seen more than once but under ten times. The chain links TRBV19 to TRBJ1-2; D unresolved. V was cut by 3 bases and J by 3 bases, with 14 bases left in between. Germline values: CDR1 LNHDA, CDR2 SQIVND (reference sequence). The CDR3 length is 15 residues. CDR3 region: CASSIEYVDDYGYTF. Written as DNA, the CDR3 is TGTGCCAGTAGTATCGAGTATGTAGATGACTATGGCTACACCTTC. Using reference TRBV19 and TRBJ1-2 for the parts outside the CDR3, the full variable domain is DGGITQSPKYLFRKEGQNVTLSCEQNLNHDAMYWYRQDPGQGLRLIYYSQIVNDFQKGDIAEGYSVSREKKESFPLTVTSAQKNPTAFYLCASSIEYVDDYGYTFGSGTRLTVV.

This clone was seen a few times. J is TRBJ2-5 and V is TRBV11-3, with 9 positions matching TRBD2. Per the germline V gene, CDR1 is SGHNT and CDR2 is YENEEA. CDR3 length: 16 amino acids. Trimming removed 5 bases from V and 0 bases from J; junction bases left unmatched: 7. The CDR3 here is CASSERLAAYQETQYF. As DNA, the CDR3 is TGTGCCAGCAGCGAAAGACTAGCGGCGTACCAAGAGACCCAGTACTTC. The full variable domain, its missing parts supplied by reference TRBV11-3 and TRBJ2-5, is EAGVVQSPRYKIIEKKQPVAFWCNPISGHNTLYWYLQNLGQGPELLIRYENEEAVDDSQLPKDRFSAERLKGVDSTLKIQPAELGDSAVYLCASSERLAAYQETQYFGPGTRLLVL.

The chain carries TRBV7-2 and TRBJ2-1, with D perhaps matching TRBD2 (5 bases). Trimming took off 5 bases at V and 8 bases at J, with 19 bases between the two ends. The germline gives CDR1 SGHTA, CDR2 FQGNSA. This CDR3 is 15 amino acids long. The CDR3 sequence is CASSRQLAESHEQFF. CDR3 DNA: TGTGCCAGCAGCCGCCAGCTAGCAGAGAGCCATGAGCAGTTCTTC.

This clone has more than one count but fewer than ten. This chain links TRBV5-4 with TRBJ2-3; the match to TRBD1 covers 8 bases. The CDR3 is 15 amino acids. Per the germline V gene, CDR1 is SGHNT and CDR2 is YYREEE (reference sequence). The trim removed 6 bases at V and 2 bases at J, leaving 8 bases unmatched. As DNA, the CDR3 is TGTGCCAGCACTCTCGGGGGACAGGACACAGATACGCAGTATTTT. Its translation: CASTLGGQDTDTQYF.

Comment on this clone: At the DNA level, this CDR3 is encoded by other sequences in the same sample as well. The chain uses TRBV30 and TRBJ2-3; a weak D match, TRBD1 (6 bases). This CDR3 has 13 residues. Trimming stripped 0 bases from V and 4 bases from J, with 8 bases between. Germline CDR1 is GTSNPN and CDR2 is SVGIG (reference sequence). In DNA, the CDR3 is TGTGCCTGGAGTGTCCAGGGGCCAGATACGCAGTATTTT. Encoded protein: CAWSVQGPDTQYF.

About this clone: Compared with germline, one end of the junction differs, possibly owing to a read error. The V and J genes are TRBV10-3 and TRBJ2-7, with D hard to call. The germline CDR1 and CDR2 sequences are ENHRY and SYGVKD. CDR3 size: 12 residues. Written as DNA, the CDR3 is TGTGCCAGCAGTGAAAGCTCCTACGAGCAGTACTTC. Residues: CASSESSYEQYF.

This clone was counted a few times. The chain couples TRBV25-1 to TRBJ1-1; perhaps TRBD1 as D (6 bases). Germline V gene lookup returns CDR1 MGHDK and CDR2 SYGVNS. V gave up 5 bases and J gave up 3 bases, with 13 bases separating them. The CDR3 is made up of 14 amino acids. In DNA, the CDR3 is TGTGCCAGCAGTCTAGGACAGTCCTACACTGAAGCTTTCTTT. Translating it yields CASSLGQSYTEAFF. Based on the CDR3 plus reference TRBV25-1 and TRBJ1-1, the full variable domain is EADIYQTPRYLVIGTGKKITLECSQTMGHDKMYWYQQDPGMELHLIHYSYGVNSTEKGDLSSESTVSRIRTEHFPLTLESARPSHTSQYLCASSLGQSYTEAFFGQGTRLTVV.

The chain links TRBV18 to TRBJ2-1; D is possibly TRBD1 (5 bases). V was clipped by 8 bases and J by 7 bases, with 18 bases between them. CDR1 KGHSH and CDR2 LQKENI come from the germline V gene. This CDR3 spans 14 amino acids. The CDR3 is CASRLTRGVNEQFF. The CDR3 DNA reads as TGTGCCAGCCGGTTGACAAGGGGCGTTAATGAGCAGTTCTTC.

The chain employs TRBV5-4 and TRBJ1-2; 8 bases match TRBD1. The J segment lost 8 bases and the V segment lost 4 bases, leaving 4 bases of the junction unmatched. CDR1 and CDR2 (germline): SGHNT, YYREEE (reference sequence). The CDR3 covers 12 residues. The CDR3, as DNA: TGTGCCAGCAGCCTGGACAGGGAAGGCTACACCTTC. Protein product: CASSLDREGYTF.

This chain links TRBV5-6 with TRBJ1-1; maybe TRBD1 (6 bases). Germline V gives CDR1 SGHDT, CDR2 YYEEEE. V was cut by 4 bases and J by 4 bases, with 20 bases left in between. The CDR3 length is 16 residues. In nucleotides, the CDR3 is TGTGCCAGCAGCCCAACTGGGGGCCTACTTGCCACTGAAGCTTTCTTT. Translating it yields CASSPTGGLLATEAFF.

The J gene is TRBJ2-5, the V gene TRBV2; 10 bases align to TRBD2. The CDR3 totals 15 residues. Germline loops: CDR1 SNHLY, CDR2 FYNNEI. The trim removed 5 bases at V and 2 bases at J, leaving 5 bases unmatched. The CDR3 DNA is TGTGCCAGCAGTTATACTAGCGGGGCACAAGAGACCCAGTACTTC. Amino acid sequence: CASSYTSGAQETQYF. Based on the CDR3 plus reference TRBV2 and TRBJ2-5, the full variable domain is EPEVTQTPSHQVTQMGQEVILRCVPISNHLYFYWYRQILGQKVEFLVSFYNNEISEKSEIFDDQFSVERPDGSNFTLKIRSTKLEDSAMYFCASSYTSGAQETQYFGPGTRLLVL.

This clone was observed a few times. This chain uses TRBV7-9 with TRBJ2-4, with D unclear. Trimming stripped 1 base from V and 1 base from J, with 11 bases between. Germline lookup yields CDR1 SEHNR and CDR2 FQNEAQ (reference sequence). The CDR3 is 16 residues long. The CDR3 sequence is CASSLGRNWAKNIQYF. DNA of the CDR3: TGTGCCAGCAGCTTAGGGAGAAATTGGGCCAAAAACATTCAGTACTTC.

The V call is TRBV15, the J call TRBJ2-4, with D perhaps given as TRBD1 or TRBD2 (5 bases each). CDR1 LNHNV and CDR2 YYDKDF come from the germline V gene (reference sequence). V was trimmed by 1 base and J by 1 base, leaving 8 bases between them. This CDR3 contains 15 residues. The CDR3 DNA reads as TGTGCCACCAGCAGAGCGGGGACCGCCAAAAACATTCAGTACTTC. It encodes CATSRAGTAKNIQYF.

The table lists this clone with a few counts. One end of the junction fails to match germline, which may point to a read error. The rearrangement uses TRBV2 and TRBJ2-1; TRBD1 matches at 7 bases. The CDR3 totals 15 residues. The germline V gene has CDR1 SNHLY and CDR2 FYNNEI. The chain's CDR3 is CASREDRDSYNEQFF. The CDR3 DNA follows: TGTGCCAGCAGGGAAGACAGGGACTCCTACAATGAGCAGTTCTTC.

A few counts support this clone. The chain combines TRBV23-1 with TRBJ2-5, with D possibly matching TRBD2 (5 bases). TRBV23-1 is placed among ORFs of uncertain function. Trimming cost V 2 bases and J 5 bases, with 18 bases left between them. CDR3 size: 16 residues. CDR3 nucleotide sequence: TGCGCCAGCAGTCAAGGTCCCCCCACGGGGATCGAGACCCAGTACTTC. Translation gives CASSQGPPTGIETQYF.

The V gene is TRBV9, the J gene TRBJ2-5; weak D call: TRBD1 (5 bases). Germline assignment: CDR1 SGDLS and CDR2 YYNGEE. This CDR3 region has 16 residues. Trimming pared 3 bases from V and 0 bases from J, leaving 15 bases between. The CDR3 DNA reads TGTGCCAGCAGCGCCCAGGGAACTGTTGACCAAGAGACCCAGTACTTC. Its protein is CASSAQGTVDQETQYF. The variable domain in full, with the rest retrieved from reference TRBV9 and TRBJ2-5, is DSGVTQTPKHLITATGQRVTLRCSPRSGDLSVYWYQQSLDQGLQFLIQYYNGEERAKGNILERFSAQQFPDLHSELNLSSLELGDSALYFCASSAQGTVDQETQYFGPGTRLLVL.